This T cell receptor beta chain is from a study of CD8+ T cells in alopecia areata. Turning to the study itself: Grafting placed skin from approximately 6-12-month-old C3H/HeJ donors with spontaneous alopecia onto roughly 6-10-week-old female C3H/HeJ mice.

cDNA prepared by RNA extraction and subsequent reverse transcription served as the template for sequencing. Profiling relied on immunoSEQ multiplex PCR, and the TCRdb table lists in-frame clones only, not all of them. The sample has over 250,000 clones, none seen only once; the top ten hold less than 1.5%. The study sorted pooled cutaneous lymph node cells by CD4, CD8alpha, NKG2D, NKG2ACE and other markers. Whole-study results and caveats: Researchers reported that TCR sharing among patients proved less clear than in mice, possibly HLA-linked. Affected scalp, especially in alopecia totalis/universalis, had a higher clonality than normal scalp did.

This clone turned up a few times. No antigen is known for it. Mouse gene names apply. The sequence runs out 4 residues before the end of the CDR3; the remainder is reconstructed from the germline J gene. This CDR3 region has 17 residues. Germline assignment: CDR1 NNHNN and CDR2 SYGAGS (reference sequence). Germline trimming cut 0 bases from V and 3 bases from J; bases unmatched to any gene: 6. Sample: CD4+ T cells sorted from a lymph node. The TCR sequence derives from a C3H/HeJ mouse with alopecia areata. Mice of this strain are of MHC haplotype H2-k. This rearrangement joins TRBV13-2 to TRBJ2-2, with TRBD1 identical over 9 bases. CDR3 in amino acids: CASGDARDREDTGQLYF. CDR3 bases read: TGTGCCAGCGGTGATGCGAGGGACAGGGAGGACACCGGG.